One and the same sample provided the 26 T cell receptor beta chains below, sequenced in a study of shared clonotypes between healthy human individuals. Only in-frame clones appear in the TCRdb table, and some are missing; sequencing was by immunoSEQ multiplex PCR. This table has about 180,000 clones, over 80% appearing once. What was sequenced was naive CD4+ T cells sorted from blood. Subset in this sample: CD45RA+ positively selected. These receptors were obtained from a woman in her 30s in good health.

The chain carries TRBV11-2 and TRBJ1-2; D is ambiguous. Germline V lookup: CDR1 SGHAT, CDR2 FQNNGV. The germline V and J ends were trimmed by 0 bases and 8 bases, with 10 bases remaining between them. This CDR3 region has 13 residues. The CDR3 region has the DNA TGTGCCAGCAGCTTAGAATCAGTGGGGGGCTACACCTTC. Translating it yields CASSLESVGGYTF.

This chain links TRBV2 with TRBJ1-1; 8 bases are shared with TRBD1. The junction had 4 bases not matched to a gene; V was cut back by 3 bases and J by 1 base. There are 15 residues in the CDR3. Per germline, CDR1 SNHLY and CDR2 FYNNEI. CDR3 nucleotides: TGTGCCAGCAGTGAGGACAGGGCAGGGAACACTGAAGCTTTCTTT. It specifies CASSEDRAGNTEAFF. The whole variable domain, filled in from reference TRBV2 and TRBJ1-1, reads EPEVTQTPSHQVTQMGQEVILRCVPISNHLYFYWYRQILGQKVEFLVSFYNNEISEKSEIFDDQFSVERPDGSNFTLKIRSTKLEDSAMYFCASSEDRAGNTEAFFGQGTRLTVV.

The chain recombines TRBV7-9 with TRBJ1-2; D might be TRBD1 (5 bases). The CDR3 sequence is 12 residues long. Trimming cost V 3 bases and J 7 bases, with 9 bases left between them. From germline, CDR1 is SEHNR and CDR2 FQNEAQ (reference sequence). In nucleotides, the CDR3 is TGTGCCAGCAGCTTCAGGGCGGGTGGCTACACCTTC. Amino acids: CASSFRAGGYTF. The full variable domain, its missing parts supplied by reference TRBV7-9 and TRBJ1-2, is DTGVSQNPRHKITKRGQNVTFRCDPISEHNRLYWYRQTLGQGPEFLTYFQNEAQLEKSRLLSDRFSAERPKGSFSTLEIQRTEQGDSAMYLCASSFRAGGYTFGSGTRLTVV.

The rearrangement joins TRBV18 to TRBJ2-3, with unresolved D. From germline, CDR1 is KGHSH and CDR2 LQKENI. V was clipped by 0 bases and J by 4 bases, with 8 bases between them. The CDR3 sequence is 14 residues long. Here the CDR3 DNA reads TGTGCCAGCTCACCACCGGGCCCGGCAGATACGCAGTATTTT. The encoded protein is CASSPPGPADTQYF.

V gene TRBV7-7 combines with J gene TRBJ2-1, with D possibly matching TRBD1 (5 bases). Germline loops: CDR1 SSHAT, CDR2 FNYEAQ (reference sequence). The CDR3 runs to 14 residues. Between the trimmed V and J ends, which lost 5 bases and 0 bases, there was a span of 8 bases. The CDR3 here is CASSQGVSYNEQFF. The CDR3 bases are TGTGCCAGCAGCCAAGGGGTCTCCTACAATGAGCAGTTCTTC.

The gene calls are TRBV7-6 and TRBJ2-5; D gene unclear. This CDR3 has 15 residues. Germline CDR1 SGHVS, CDR2 FNYEAQ. Trimming stripped 5 bases from V and 4 bases from J, with 17 bases between. The CDR3 loop is CASSLRAYRPETQYF. The CDR3 DNA is TGTGCCAGCAGCCTTAGAGCCTACCGTCCAGAGACCCAGTACTTC.

The V call is TRBV6-4, the J call TRBJ2-7; 8 nucleotides line up with TRBD2. V was clipped by 7 bases and J by 4 bases; unmatched bases: 6. The CDR3 spans 13 residues. Germline assignment: CDR1 MRHNA and CDR2 SNTAGT. Here the CDR3 reads CASTRGEDYEQYF. The CDR3 coding sequence is TGTGCCAGCACGCGGGGGGAGGATTACGAGCAGTACTTC.

The chain joins TRBV11-2 to TRBJ1-2; no firm D call. V lost 0 bases, J lost 14 bases, and 13 bases lay in between. CDR1 and CDR2 from the germline V gene are SGHAT and FQNNGV. This CDR3 is built from 12 residues. CDR3 loop: CASSLDDRRLTF. CDR3 sequence (DNA): TGTGCCAGCAGCTTAGATGATCGGAGGCTAACCTTC.

The CDR3 DNA follows: TGCAGCGCTGACAGGGGATTGGCCACTGAAGCTTTCTTT. Its translation is CSADRGLATEAFF. This sequence joins TRBV29-1 and TRBJ1-1; 8 bases align to TRBD1. This CDR3 spans 13 amino acids. V lost 7 bases and J lost 4; bases outside the gene matches: 8. Germline V lookup: CDR1 SQVTM, CDR2 ANQGSEA.

This chain connects TRBV28 to TRBJ1-5; D unresolved. This CDR3 region has 13 residues. V lost 2 bases to trimming and J lost 11 bases, with 13 bases between them. CDR1 MDHEN and CDR2 SYDVKM come from the germline V gene. CDR3 nucleotide sequence: TGTGCCAGCAGTTTAGTTCAGGCGGAAGCCCAGCATTTT. Encoded protein: CASSLVQAEAQHF.

The chain is built from TRBV19 and TRBJ2-3; perhaps TRBD2 as D (6 bases). From germline, CDR1 is LNHDA and CDR2 SQIVND (reference sequence). The CDR3 is 14 residues long. V was cut by 4 bases and J by 4 bases, with 12 bases left in between. The DNA for the CDR3 is TGTGCCAGTAGTAAGGGGAGGCAGGCAGATACGCAGTATTTT. Translation gives CASSKGRQADTQYF.

The chain carries TRBV18 and TRBJ1-2, with D unclear. Germline V CDR1 and CDR2: KGHSH, LQKENI. The CDR3 sequence is 18 residues long. V gave up 1 base and J gave up 5 bases, with 23 bases separating them. CDR3: CASSPQTTGGAAIYGYTF. CDR3 DNA sequence: TGTGCCAGCTCACCACAAACGACCGGTGGAGCAGCTATATATGGCTACACCTTC. Variable domain in full (rest from reference TRBV18 and TRBJ1-2): NAGVMQNPRHLVRRRGQEARLRCSPMKGHSHVYWYRQLPEEGLKFMVYLQKENIIDESGMPKERFSAEFPKEGPSILRIQQVVRGDSAAYFCASSPQTTGGAAIYGYTFGSGTRLTVV.

This rearrangement joins TRBV7-9 to TRBJ2-7; TRBD1 matches 7 bases. Unmatched junction bases numbered 10, after V lost 5 bases and J lost 3 bases. The CDR3 has 15 residues. Germline CDR1 and CDR2: SEHNR and FQNEAQ (reference sequence). CDR3 coding DNA: TGTGCCAGCAGCCCAAGACAGGGAATTGTCTACGAGCAGTACTTC. It encodes CASSPRQGIVYEQYF.

The chain is built from TRBV7-9 and TRBJ2-3; 8 nucleotides align to TRBD1. Losses at the gene ends were 4 bases for V and 7 bases for J; bases not matched to a gene: 7. This CDR3 is built from 14 residues. In germline, CDR1 is SEHNR, CDR2 FQNEAQ (reference sequence). This chain's CDR3 is CASSYAGGANTQYF. In DNA, the CDR3 is TGTGCCAGCAGCTATGCAGGGGGCGCGAATACGCAGTATTTT.

This chain uses TRBV7-8 with TRBJ1-2; D ambiguous. Germline values: CDR1 SGHVS, CDR2 FQNEAQ. Trimming pared 2 bases from V and 2 bases from J, leaving 9 bases between. The CDR3 has 14 residues. In nucleotides, the CDR3 is TGTGCCAGCAGCTTATTGGGGTCCAACTATGGCTACACCTTC. Its translation: CASSLLGSNYGYTF.

This chain joins TRBV29-1 and TRBJ1-1; D is undetermined. Looked up from germline, CDR1 is SQVTM and CDR2 is ANQGSEA. V lost 6 bases and J 0 bases, leaving 11 bases between the germline ends. The CDR3 has 13 amino acids. CDR3 in DNA: TGCAGCGTCCGACGGAACATGAACACTGAAGCTTTCTTT. Translating it yields CSVRRNMNTEAFF.

The genes are TRBV6-5 and TRBJ2-1, with 7 bases that match TRBD2. Germline CDR1 MNHEY, CDR2 SVGAGI. The CDR3 length is 15 residues. V lost 5 bases, J lost 3 bases, and 7 bases stayed unmatched. The CDR3 coding sequence is TGTGCCAGCAGTCCCGGGACTACATACTACAATGAGCAGTTCTTC. Encoded protein: CASSPGTTYYNEQFF.

The chain combines TRBV28 with TRBJ2-6; D assignment may be TRBD1 or TRBD2 (5 bases each). V dropped 3 bases and J dropped 2 bases, with 11 bases sitting between them. Per the germline V gene, CDR1 is MDHEN and CDR2 is SYDVKM. The CDR3 consists of 16 residues. CDR3 DNA sequence: TGTGCCAGCAGTTTGGGGGTACGTCCTGGGGCCAACGTCCTGACTTTC. This sequence encodes CASSLGVRPGANVLTF.

V usage is TRBV6-1 and J usage is TRBJ2-7; no clear D. Germline loops: CDR1 MNHNS, CDR2 SASEGT. The CDR3 length is 15 residues. Trimming stripped 0 bases from V and 0 bases from J, with 9 bases between. CDR3 DNA sequence: TGTGCCAGCAGTGAAGCGCCAGGAACCTCCTACGAGCAGTACTTC. Its translation: CASSEAPGTSYEQYF.

The chain combines TRBV6-1 with TRBJ2-3; TRBD2 matches 9 bases. The CDR3 covers 15 residues. V was pared by 5 bases and J by 5 bases, with 8 bases of the junction left unmatched. Looked up from germline, CDR1 is MNHNS and CDR2 is SASEGT. The CDR3, as DNA: TGTGCCAGCAGTTTTGCGGGAGGGCCGGGAGATACGCAGTATTTT. Translated, it gives CASSFAGGPGDTQYF.

J is TRBJ2-7 and V is TRBV28, with D perhaps TRBD1 or TRBD2 (5 bases each). There are 16 residues in the CDR3. Between the trimmed V and J ends, which lost 5 bases and 2 bases, there was a span of 19 bases. Germline V lookup: CDR1 MDHEN, CDR2 SYDVKM. The CDR3 bases are TGTGCCAGCAGTCCCACCATCGGTGGGGGAGCCTACGAGCAGTACTTC. Translating gives CASSPTIGGGAYEQYF. Supplemented by reference TRBV28 and TRBJ2-7, the full variable domain reads DVKVTQSSRYLVKRTGEKVFLECVQDMDHENMFWYRQDPGLGLRLIYFSYDVKMKEKGDIPEGYSVSREKKERFSLILESASTNQTSMYLCASSPTIGGGAYEQYFGPGTRLTVT.

In this sample, this clone turned up a few times. The V gene is TRBV10-3, the J gene TRBJ1-2; D is unresolved. The V gene lost 3 bases and the J gene lost 4 bases, with 12 bases spanning the gap. This CDR3 is built from 14 residues. Germline V lookup: CDR1 ENHRY, CDR2 SYGVKD. The CDR3 sequence is CAISDGLGGYGYTF. DNA for the CDR3: TGTGCCATCAGTGACGGCTTGGGTGGCTATGGCTACACCTTC.

The chain employs TRBV7-2 and TRBJ2-7; D is uncertain. CDR1 and CDR2 from the germline V gene are SGHTA and FQGNSA. V lost 2 bases and J lost 4, with 6 bases in between. The CDR3 extends over 12 amino acids. The CDR3 DNA sequence: TGTGCCAGCAGCTTATGGGGTTACGAGCAGTACTTC. It encodes CASSLWGYEQYF.

This chain joins TRBV6-1 and TRBJ1-1; D gene ambiguous. From germline, CDR1 is MNHNS and CDR2 SASEGT. The CDR3 runs to 13 residues. The V gene lost 8 bases and the J gene lost 5 bases, with 15 bases spanning the gap. The CDR3 region is CASLGVGRTEAFF. The CDR3 coding sequence is TGTGCCAGCCTCGGGGTAGGGAGAACTGAAGCTTTCTTT.

The rearrangement uses TRBV5-1 and TRBJ2-5; D gene uncertain. This CDR3 has 13 amino acids. V gave up 4 bases and J gave up 1 base, with 8 bases separating them. Per germline, CDR1 SGHRS and CDR2 YFSETQ. CDR3 bases: TGCGCCAGCAGCCTAAACGTCCAAGAGACCCAGTACTTC. Its protein is CASSLNVQETQYF.

The chain has TRBV29-1 and TRBJ2-7; perhaps TRBD2 as D (6 bases). This CDR3 is 14 amino acids long. CDR1 is SQVTM, CDR2 ANQGSEA, per germline. The V end was cut by 7 bases, the J end by 3 bases, with 19 bases between. CDR3 in amino acids: CSGGYGETSYEQYF. For the CDR3, the DNA is TGCAGCGGGGGGTACGGAGAGACTAGCTACGAGCAGTACTTC.